These T cell receptor beta chains were read from a single sample in a study of OX40 agonist ivuxolimab in advanced cancers. Sequencing used immunoSEQ multiplex PCR; TCRdb keeps in-frame clones, though not all of them. The table has fewer than 65,000 clones, 86% seen once. Sample: CD4+ or CD8+ T cells sorted from blood, taken in a trial of the OX40 agonist ivuxolimab. Receptors originate from an adult with an advanced solid tumor such as melanoma, head and neck, liver or kidney cancer. Each CDR3 is given with its conserved first and last residue. The order of the fields is clone size, V gene, D gene, J gene, CDR3 DNA, CDR3 protein. D genes are given only for firm matches. Clone size, where shown, is once, few, many, or a class for clones that have expanded.

>.|TRBV4-1|TRBD2|TRBJ2-1
TGCGCCAGCAGCCGTGGGACTAGCTTCGAGTATGAGCAGTTCTTC
CASSRGTSFEYEQFF
>few|TRBV7-9|TRBD2|TRBJ2-3
TGTGCCAGCAGCCACCTAGCGGCAGAGGCAGATACGCAGTATTTT
CASSHLAAEADTQYF
>once|TRBV7-9|.|TRBJ1-4
TGTGCCAGCAGCTTAGAGAGCGAAAAACTGTTTTTT
CASSLESEKLFF
>.|TRBV27|.|TRBJ1-2
TGTGCCAGCAGTTCAGCAGCCTTCAAGGGTGGCTACACCTTC
CASSSAAFKGGYTF
>.|TRBV5-4|.|TRBJ2-1
TGTGCCAGCAGCCGGGAAAACTCCTACAATGAGCAGTTCTTC
CASSRENSYNEQFF
>.|TRBV5-1|.|TRBJ2-3
TGCGCCAGCAGCGGGGGCTTAGACACAGATACGCAGTATTTT
CASSGGLDTDTQYF
>.|TRBV9|.|TRBJ1-2
TGTGCCAGCAGCGTAGGTAGGTGGAACACCTTC
CASSVGRWNTF
>.|TRBV5-1|TRBD2|TRBJ2-7
TGCGCCAGCAGCTTGGAACTAGCGGGAGGACACGAGCAGTACTTC
CASSLELAGGHEQYF
>.|TRBV11-2|.|TRBJ1-1
TGTGCCAGCAGCCAGGGCAGGCTCAACACTGAAGCTTTCTTT
CASSQGRLNTEAFF
>.|TRBV6-5|TRBD1|TRBJ1-2
TGTGCCAGCAGTTTTGACAGGGGAAGAGGCTACACCTTC
CASSFDRGRGYTF
>.|TRBV4-2|.|TRBJ2-3
TGTGCCAGCAGCCAAGGCTACTCTAGCACAGATACGCAGTATTTT
CASSQGYSSTDTQYF
>.|TRBV4-1|.|TRBJ2-5
TGCGCCAGCAGCCAAGTTCCGGGGCAGGACCAAGAGACCCAGTACTTC
CASSQVPGQDQETQYF
>.|TRBV11-2|.|TRBJ2-7
TGTGCCAGCAGCCCACTCCCTTTTGCGGGGTACGAGCAGTACTTC
CASSPLPFAGYEQYF
>.|TRBV28|TRBD1|TRBJ2-1
TGTGCCACCACCCTAGGGGGCTTATCCTACAATGAGCAGTTCTTC
CATTLGGLSYNEQFF
>.|TRBV5-1|TRBD1|TRBJ2-1
TGCGCCAGCAGTGATTGGGACAGGGGGGTCTATGAGCAGTTCTTC
CASSDWDRGVYEQFF
>.|TRBV27|.|TRBJ1-2
TGTGCCAGCAGTAACCGGACAGATGGCTACACCTTC
CASSNRTDGYTF
>once|TRBV28|.|TRBJ2-3
TGTGCCAGCAGTTTCTTTCGGGGGAAGGACACAGATACGCAGTATTTT
CASSFFRGKDTDTQYF
>.|TRBV5-1|.|TRBJ2-3
TGCGCCAGCAGCTTGGCCCGCTCTAGCACAGATACGCAGTATTTT
CASSLARSSTDTQYF
>few|TRBV6-5|TRBD1|TRBJ2-7
TGTGCCAGCAAGCGGGACAGGGGATACGAGCAGTACTTC
CASKRDRGYEQYF
>.|TRBV6-5|TRBD1|TRBJ1-1
TGTGCCAGCAGTAACAGGGGCCAGACTGAAGCTTTCTTT
CASSNRGQTEAFF
>.|TRBV5-4|TRBD2|TRBJ2-3
TGTGCCAGCAGCTTGTGGACTAGCGGCTCAGATACGCAGTATTTT
CASSLWTSGSDTQYF
>.|TRBV27|.|TRBJ2-7
TGTGCCAGCAGTCCCGGGTCTTCGCGACTCTCCTACGAGCAGTACTTC
CASSPGSSRLSYEQYF
>.|TRBV28|.|TRBJ1-1
TGTGCCAGCAGTTTGGGGTCCGTGAACACTGAAGCTTTCTTT
CASSLGSVNTEAFF
>.|TRBV2|.|TRBJ2-5
TGTGCCAGCGGACTGACGGAGACCCAGTACTTC
CASGLTETQYF
>.|TRBV20-1|.|TRBJ1-3
TGCAGTGCTAGATGGGAGGGCACCATATATTTT
CSARWEGTIYF
>.|TRBV9|.|TRBJ1-1
TGTGCCAGCAGCGGAAGACCCGACACTGAAGCTTTCTTT
CASSGRPDTEAFF
>.|TRBV19|.|TRBJ2-3
TGTGCCAGTAGTATAGGTCCCCCGGGACACAGCACAGATACGCAGTATTTT
CASSIGPPGHSTDTQYF
>.|TRBV9|.|TRBJ2-7
TGTGCCAGCAGCGTAGGGGAGACGCCAGCCTACGAGCAGTACTTC
CASSVGETPAYEQYF
>.|TRBV15|TRBD2|TRBJ2-1
TGTGCCATCGATTCGCTAGCGGCCTTTAGGAGGAATGAGCAGTTCTTC
CAIDSLAAFRRNEQFF
>.|TRBV9|TRBD2|TRBJ2-1
TGTGCCAGCAGCGTAGAGTCTAGCGGGAAGAATGAGCAGTTCTTC
CASSVESSGKNEQFF
>once|TRBV6-1|.|TRBJ1-4
TGTGCCACCAATAGCGATTTTCCAACTAATGAAAAACTGTTTTTT
CATNSDFPTNEKLFF
>.|TRBV6-5|.|TRBJ1-2
TGTGCCAGCCGCTGGGGGGCGAGCAACTATGGCTACACCTTC
CASRWGASNYGYTF
>once|TRBV7-2|TRBD1|TRBJ1-6
TGTGCCAGCAGCTTAAGGGGGACAGGGTATAATAATTCACCCCTCCACTTT
CASSLRGTGYNNSPLHF
>.|TRBV30|TRBD2|TRBJ2-7
TGTGCCTGGAGTGTACAACGAGCGGGAGGGTCCTACGAGCAGTACTTC
CAWSVQRAGGSYEQYF
>.|TRBV5-1|TRBD1|TRBJ2-5
TGCGCCAGCAGCTTCCCGGGACAGAAAGAGACCCAGTACTTC
CASSFPGQKETQYF
>.|TRBV28|.|TRBJ2-7
TGTGCCAGCGGGGTTACGTACGAGCAGTACTTC
CASGVTYEQYF
>.|TRBV4-1|.|TRBJ1-5
TGCGCCAGCAGCCAGGTTGGACAGAACAATCAGCCCCAGCATTTT
CASSQVGQNNQPQHF
>.|TRBV15|TRBD1|TRBJ1-3
TGTGCCACCAGCAGAGTTCAGGGGGCGGTTGGAAACACCATATATTTT
CATSRVQGAVGNTIYF
>.|TRBV18|.|TRBJ1-1
TGTGCCAGCTCACCACCGGGGTCCCAGAGGGGCACTGAAGCTTTCTTT
CASSPPGSQRGTEAFF
>few|TRBV20-1|.|TRBJ2-1
TGCAGCCCGGTAGACAATGAGCAGTTCTTC
CSPVDNEQFF
>.|TRBV5-4|.|TRBJ1-1
TGTGCCAGCAGCTTGGTCTGGGGTGGTGAAGACACTGAAGCTTTCTTT
CASSLVWGGEDTEAFF
>.|TRBV29-1|TRBD1|TRBJ2-5
TGCAGCGTGGACAGGGGACAAGAGACCCAGTACTTC
CSVDRGQETQYF
>.|TRBV30|TRBD2|TRBJ2-1
TGTGCCTGGGGACCCACTAGCGGGAGGGCGAAGGGGCAGTTCTTC
CAWGPTSGRAKGQFF
>once|TRBV2|TRBD2|TRBJ2-4
TGTGCCAGCACTGAAAATCTAGCGGGAGATTTTTACTTC
CASTENLAGDFYF
>.|TRBV19|TRBD1|TRBJ1-5
TGTGCCAGTAGTATGGCAGGGGGCGATCAGCCCCAGCATTTT
CASSMAGGDQPQHF